A single sample is the source of the 9 T cell receptor beta chains below, sequenced in a study of patients and donors after allogeneic stem cell transplantation. TCRdb called the RT-PCR reads again in MiXCR, with one record for every CDR3 protein. The sample consists of approximately 200,000 distinct CDR3 sequences, approximately 41% of them appearing once. The source material was blood, either unsorted or a sorted T cell fraction (not recorded which). The receptor source for this set is a human donor who was either an allogeneic HSCT recipient or a stem cell or donor lymphocyte infusion donor (not recorded which). It is not recorded whose cells these are; they may come from a transplant donor.

This clonotype was counted between two and nine times. V and J are TRBV27 and TRBJ2-3; a weak D match, TRBD2 (6 bases). Trimming removed 4 bases at V and 0 bases at J, with 8 bases between. CDR1 and CDR2 from the germline V gene are MNHEY and SMNVEV (reference sequence). This CDR3 has 14 residues. The CDR3 sequence: CASSSEGSTDTQYF. The CDR3 nucleotides are TGTGCCAGCAGTTCGGAGGGAAGCACAGATACGCAGTATTTT.

The V call is TRBV6-5, the J call TRBJ2-1; D is perhaps TRBD2 (5 bases). The CDR3 runs to 14 residues. The ends were cut back, 2 bases at V and 9 bases at J, with 14 bases in the middle. Germline V CDR1 and CDR2: MNHEY, SVGAGI. CDR3 loop: CASSYRSLGSEQFF. For the CDR3, the DNA is TGTGCCAGCAGTTACCGATCCTTAGGGAGTGAGCAGTTCTTC.

The table lists this clonotype with a few counts. V and J are TRBV5-1 and TRBJ2-1; the match to TRBD1 covers 7 bases. Trimming at V came to 3 bases and at J to 5 bases, leaving 11 bases not matched to a gene. The CDR3 length is 16 residues. CDR1 is SGHRS, CDR2 YFSETQ, per germline. The chain's CDR3 is CASSSLGAGGHNEQFF. CDR3 nucleotides: TGCGCCAGCAGCTCTCTCGGGGCAGGGGGACACAATGAGCAGTTCTTC.

As for this clonotype: The CDR3 end shows no conserved phenylalanine or tryptophan, and so a read error is likely. The chain joins TRBV5-6 to TRBJ2-7; D gene ambiguous. The CDR3 spans 13 residues. The V and J ends lost 0 bases and 6 bases respectively, with 10 bases between them. Germline assignment: CDR1 SGHDT and CDR2 YYEEEE. DNA for the CDR3: TGTGCCAGCAGCTTGGAAGGGTACGGCGAGCAGTACTGC. Residues: CASSLEGYGEQYC.

This clonotype came up a few times. The chain has TRBV5-1 and TRBJ2-1; 10 bases match TRBD2. Trimming took 0 bases from V and 7 from J; bases not matched to a gene: 10. This CDR3 is built from 17 residues. Germline-derived CDR1 and CDR2 are SGHRS and YFSETQ. The CDR3 sequence is CASSLGTRTSGANEQFF. CDR3 nucleotide sequence: TGCGCCAGCAGCTTGGGAACGAGGACTAGCGGCGCAAATGAGCAGTTCTTC.

V gene TRBV18 combines with J gene TRBJ1-5, with a possible D match to TRBD1 (5 bases). Trimming removed 3 bases from V and 3 bases from J, with 15 bases in between. CDR1 and CDR2 (germline): KGHSH, LQKENI. CDR3 length: 16 residues. The CDR3, as DNA: TGTGCCAGCTCACCCGCCGGTAGGGACCTCAATCAGCCCCAGCATTTT. Its translation is CASSPAGRDLNQPQHF.

This clonotype was seen only a few times. The chain links TRBV11-2 to TRBJ1-2, with 9 nucleotides matching TRBD1. The CDR3 extends over 16 amino acids. The V gene's germline CDR1 is SGHAT and CDR2 FQNNGV. Unmatched junction bases numbered 13, after V lost 5 bases and J lost 6 bases. CDR3 loop: CASSLRPGTGIDGYTF. The CDR3 DNA reads as TGTGCCAGCAGCCTCCGCCCTGGGACAGGGATTGATGGCTACACCTTC.

The rearrangement uses TRBV5-1 and TRBJ2-1; 10 bases are shared with TRBD2. The ends lost 7 bases at V and 7 bases at J; junction bases unmatched: 14. The CDR3 runs 16 residues. The germline V gene encodes CDR1 SGHRS and CDR2 YFSETQ. The CDR3 sequence is CASGELAGWFRNEQFF. Here the CDR3 DNA reads TGCGCCAGCGGCGAACTAGCGGGATGGTTCAGAAATGAGCAGTTCTTC.

The chain recombines TRBV6-5 with TRBJ1-1, with D perhaps matching TRBD1 (5 bases). Trimming removed 1 base from V and 5 bases from J, with 23 bases in between. There are 18 residues in the CDR3. CDR1 and CDR2 (germline): MNHEY, SVGAGI. The CDR3 is CASSYLPGGTSGKTEAFF. In DNA, the CDR3 is TGTGCCAGCAGTTACTTGCCTGGGGGAACGTCGGGTAAGACTGAAGCTTTCTTT.